This T cell receptor beta chain was documented in a study of pediatric ulcerative colitis. With regard to this clone: Antigen specificity is unknown.

Study observations and caveats: Two rectal CDR3 clonotypes occurred in all ulcerative colitis patients. Blood-rectal clonal overlap within each person was significantly higher in ulcerative colitis patients than controls. In rectum, acute severe colitis had expanded clones and less diversity.

Libraries were prepared by immunoSEQ multiplex PCR; TCRdb keeps only in-frame clonotypes and omits some of them. The table has some 60,000 clones, 77% seen once. There are 15 residues in the CDR3. CDR1 and CDR2 from the germline V gene are MGHRA and YSYEKL. V lost 1 base to trimming and J lost 9 bases, with 13 bases between them. V is TRBV4-1 and J is TRBJ1-6; D might be TRBD1 (5 bases). The sequenced material came from blood. The clonotype comes from a boy aged 10-17 years with moderate ulcerative colitis. The DNA of the CDR3 is TGCGCCAGCAGCCAAGTTGAGGGGTTGGGTTCACCCCTCCACTTT. Residues: CASSQVEGLGSPLHF.